This TCR beta chain was sequenced in a study of blood T cell repertoires in COVID-19. Study as a whole: Researchers got acute and convalescent COVID-19 samples from the United States, Italy and Spain.

Original processing notes: Nucleated cell number was recorded as an estimate derived from reference gene primer amplification. TCRdb's table, derived via immunoSEQ multiplex PCR, lists solely in-frame clones and lacks some. Clone size and V and J calls were adopted from that table, with D and trimming inferred from the DNA. The sample carries 200,000 to 250,000 clones, around 89% recorded once. V gave up 2 bases and J gave up 2 bases, with 19 bases separating them. The CDR3 is 17 residues long. Germline V gives CDR1 SGHAT, CDR2 FQNNGV. This TCR came from a young man with COVID-19, enrolled during active disease. Sample: peripheral blood. This sequence joins TRBV11-2 and TRBJ2-7, with a possible D match to TRBD2 (5 bases). CDR3 amino acids: CASSLKFAGYLTYEQYF. The DNA of the CDR3 is TGTGCCAGCAGCTTAAAATTTGCGGGTTACCTAACCTACGAGCAGTACTTC. The whole variable domain, remainder taken from reference TRBV11-2 and TRBJ2-7, is EAGVAQSPRYKIIEKRQSVAFWCNPISGHATLYWYQQILGQGPKLLIQFQNNGVVDDSQLPKDRFSAERLKGVDSTLKIQPAKLEDSAVYLCASSLKFAGYLTYEQYFGPGTRLTVT.